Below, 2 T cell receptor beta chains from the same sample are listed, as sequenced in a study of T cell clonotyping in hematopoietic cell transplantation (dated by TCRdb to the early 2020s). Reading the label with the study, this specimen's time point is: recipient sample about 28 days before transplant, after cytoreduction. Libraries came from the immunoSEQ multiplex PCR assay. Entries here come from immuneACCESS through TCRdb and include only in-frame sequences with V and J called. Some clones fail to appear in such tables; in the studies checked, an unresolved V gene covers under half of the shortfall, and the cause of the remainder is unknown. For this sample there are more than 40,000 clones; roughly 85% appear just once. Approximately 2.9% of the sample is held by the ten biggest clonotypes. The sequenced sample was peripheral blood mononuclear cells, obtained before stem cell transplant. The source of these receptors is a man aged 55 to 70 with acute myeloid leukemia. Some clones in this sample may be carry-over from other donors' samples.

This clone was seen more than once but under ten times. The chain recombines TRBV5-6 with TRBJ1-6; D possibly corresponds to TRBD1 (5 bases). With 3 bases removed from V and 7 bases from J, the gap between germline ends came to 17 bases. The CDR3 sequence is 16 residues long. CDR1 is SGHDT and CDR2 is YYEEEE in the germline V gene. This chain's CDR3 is CASSYRLGRGNSPLHF. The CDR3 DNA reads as TGTGCCAGCAGCTACCGCCTGGGACGGGGCAATTCACCCCTCCACTTT.

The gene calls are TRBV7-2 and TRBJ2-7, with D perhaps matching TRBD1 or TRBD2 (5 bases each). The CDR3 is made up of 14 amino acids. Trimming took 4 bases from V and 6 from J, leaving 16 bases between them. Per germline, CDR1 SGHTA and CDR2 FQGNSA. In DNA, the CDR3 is TGTGCCAGCAGCTACAGGAGAGGGGTAAGCGAGCAGTACTTC. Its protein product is CASSYRRGVSEQYF. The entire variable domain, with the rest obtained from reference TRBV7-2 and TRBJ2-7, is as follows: GAGVSQSPSNKVTEKGKDVELRCDPISGHTALYWYRQSLGQGLEFLIYFQGNSAPDKSGLPSDRFSAERTGGSVSTLTIQRTQQEDSAVYLCASSYRRGVSEQYFGPGTRLTVT.